This TCR beta chain was obtained from a study of blood T cells in healthy people across ages. It was with a sample-barcoded 5' primer and a J-beta primer mix that a second PCR of about 6 to 12 cycles was run. Each of the cDNA molecules was tagged by a template-switch adaptor with 12 random nucleotides. Using its own MiXCR run on the 5' RACE reads, TCRdb lists one record per CDR3 protein. The profile shows over a million distinct CDR3 sequences, roughly 64% of them singletons. Study-level results: TCR beta diversity was tightly associated with the proportion of naive T cells.

CDR3 size: 15 residues. Germline V lookup: CDR1 MNHNS, CDR2 SASEGT. V gave up 1 base and J gave up 0 bases, with 9 bases separating them. In regard to this clonotype: What it recognizes is unknown.

The chain has TRBV6-1 and TRBJ1-2; D is unclear. The source is a man between 18 and 35 years old in good health. The source material was blood. CDR3 in DNA: TGTGCCAGCAGTGAAGGCTCCGCGGCTAACTATGGCTACACCTTC. Translated, it gives CASSEGSAANYGYTF.